The rows below give T cell receptor beta chains drawn from one sample of a study of shared clonotypes between healthy human individuals. Data came from immunoSEQ multiplex PCR; TCRdb stores just in-frame clones and leaves some out. The sample yields more than 1.2 million clones, about 98.5% seen once. The sequenced material came from naive CD4+ T cells sorted from blood. These receptor sequences come from a man younger than 40 in good health. Each CDR3 is given with its conserved first and last residue. A D gene is named only where the DNA matches it firmly.

CDR3 protein: CASSGPGQGRGTNEKLFF; CDR3 DNA: TGTGCCAGCAGTGGCCCGGGACAGGGCAGGGGAACTAATGAAAAACTGTTTTTT; J gene: TRBJ1-4; CDR3 length: 18; D gene: TRBD1; V gene: TRBV6-1
CDR3 protein: CASSLRQTNTYTF; CDR3 DNA: TGTGCCAGCAGCTTGAGACAGACAAATACCTACACCTTC; J gene: TRBJ1-2; CDR3 length: 13; D gene: .; V gene: TRBV5-6
CDR3 protein: CASSDYNEQFF; CDR3 DNA: TGTGCCAGCAGCGACTACAATGAGCAGTTCTTC; J gene: TRBJ2-1; CDR3 length: 11; D gene: .; V gene: TRBV2
CDR3 protein: CASSLRDGAYEQYF; CDR3 DNA: TGTGCCAGCAGTCTACGGGACGGAGCCTACGAGCAGTACTTC; J gene: TRBJ2-7; CDR3 length: 14; D gene: .; V gene: TRBV5-6
CDR3 protein: CASSHLRAGQKLFF; CDR3 DNA: TGCGCCAGCAGCCACCTAAGGGCGGGGCAAAAACTGTTTTTT; J gene: TRBJ1-4; CDR3 length: 14; D gene: .; V gene: TRBV4-3
CDR3 protein: CASSERSQIGQTQYF; CDR3 DNA: TGTGCCAGCAGTGAACGGTCCCAGATCGGGCAGACCCAGTACTTC; J gene: TRBJ2-5; CDR3 length: 15; D gene: .; V gene: TRBV25-1
CDR3 protein: CSGGSRGITQYF; CDR3 DNA: TGCAGCGGGGGAAGCAGGGGGATAACCCAGTACTTC; J gene: TRBJ2-5; CDR3 length: 12; D gene: TRBD1; V gene: TRBV29-1
CDR3 protein: CASSHKNSGRSLHEQFF; CDR3 DNA: TGTGCCAGCAGCCATAAAAATAGCGGGAGATCCCTACATGAGCAGTTCTTC; J gene: TRBJ2-1; CDR3 length: 17; D gene: TRBD2; V gene: TRBV11-3
CDR3 protein: CASSDALPDRGYTF; CDR3 DNA: TGCGCCAGCAGCGACGCTCTGCCGGACAGGGGCTACACCTTC; J gene: TRBJ1-2; CDR3 length: 14; D gene: TRBD1; V gene: TRBV5-1
CDR3 protein: CASSLGSGESYNEQFF; CDR3 DNA: TGCGCCAGCAGCTTGGGGAGCGGAGAGTCCTACAATGAGCAGTTCTTC; J gene: TRBJ2-1; CDR3 length: 16; D gene: .; V gene: TRBV5-1